The rows below give T cell receptor beta chains drawn from one sample of a study of blood T cell repertoires in COVID-19. Method: immunoSEQ multiplex PCR; TCRdb's copy keeps in-frame clones and lacks some. The sample holds 150,000 to 200,000 clones, around 80% seen once. The source material was peripheral blood. These TCRs come from a woman between 70 and 85 years old with COVID-19, enrolled during active disease. Each CDR3 is given with its conserved first and last residue. D genes are given only for firm matches. Clone size is stated in some rows and not others, as once, few, many or a class when expanded.

D	size	V	J	DNA	CDR3
NA	few	TRBV10-3	TRBJ1-2	TGTGCCACGACAGGACCCGACTATGGCTACACCTTC	CATTGPDYGYTF
TRBD1	NA	TRBV18	TRBJ2-1	TGTGCCAGCTCACCAAGGTTGACAGGGCGGGATGAGCAGTTCTTC	CASSPRLTGRDEQFF
NA	NA	TRBV2	TRBJ2-1	TGTGCCAGCGAGGTCCCTCCTTCGAATGAGCAGTTCTTC	CASEVPPSNEQFF
NA	once	TRBV6-1	TRBJ2-1	TGTGCCAGCAGTGATCAGGGGAATGAGCAGTTCTTC	CASSDQGNEQFF
TRBD2	NA	TRBV18	TRBJ2-1	TGTGCCAGCTCTCCGGTTGGGTTAGCGGGCGACAATGAGCAGTTCTTC	CASSPVGLAGDNEQFF
NA	NA	TRBV4-1	TRBJ1-6	TGCGCCAGCAGCCCGGCCGACAGACTTAATTCACCCCTCCACTTT	CASSPADRLNSPLHF
NA	NA	TRBV5-1	TRBJ1-2	TGCGCCAGCGCCTTCGATCTAAACTATGGCTACACCTTC	CASAFDLNYGYTF
TRBD1	NA	TRBV7-9	TRBJ1-2	TGTGCCAGCAGCCTGGGACAGTCTAACTATGGCTACACCTTC	CASSLGQSNYGYTF
TRBD2	NA	TRBV4-2	TRBJ2-1	TGTGCCAGCAGCCTAAACCCTAGCGGGGGGGTAAATGAGCAGTTCTTC	CASSLNPSGGVNEQFF
TRBD2	NA	TRBV24-1	TRBJ2-3	TGTGCCACCAGTGACCATCCCAGGGGCGGGAGGTCCACAGATACGCAGTATTTT	CATSDHPRGGRSTDTQYF
TRBD1	once	TRBV28	TRBJ2-7	TGTGCCAGCAGTCTCCAAGGGGGCAGGTACGAGCAGTACTTC	CASSLQGGRYEQYF
NA	NA	TRBV5-1	TRBJ1-2	TGCGCCAGCAGCTTGCGGGACACTACGTCCTATGGCTACACCTTC	CASSLRDTTSYGYTF
TRBD1	NA	TRBV19	TRBJ1-5	TGTGCCAGTAGTCCCCAAGACAGGGGATACGATCAGCCCCAGCATTTT	CASSPQDRGYDQPQHF
NA	NA	TRBV7-2	TRBJ1-1	TGTGCCAGCAGCTTAACAGGCAGGAGGGATGAAGCTTTCTTT	CASSLTGRRDEAFF
TRBD2	NA	TRBV28	TRBJ2-1	TGTGCCAGCAGTTATAGCGGGAGCTCCTACAATGAGCAGTTCTTC	CASSYSGSSYNEQFF
NA	NA	TRBV7-3	TRBJ1-2	TGTGCCAGCAGCTTTTGCCTCCCCGGGGGCTACACCTTC	CASSFCLPGGYTF
NA	NA	TRBV11-2	TRBJ1-1	TGTGCCAGCAGCTTGCGGGGTCAGATTAACACTGAAGCTTTCTTT	CASSLRGQINTEAFF
TRBD1	few	TRBV6-5	TRBJ1-3	TGTGCCAGCAGTTACACCGGGACAGGGCTGGACACCATATATTTT	CASSYTGTGLDTIYF
NA	NA	TRBV29-1	TRBJ1-1	TGCAGCGCCCGGAGTCTCATGAACACTGAAGCTTTCTTT	CSARSLMNTEAFF
NA	NA	TRBV12-5	TRBJ2-5	TGTGCTAGTGGTTTGGTATTGTTCAGGGCGTTCCAAGAGACCCAGTACTTC	CASGLVLFRAFQETQYF
TRBD1	once	TRBV29-1	TRBJ2-5	TGCAGCGGCCGGGACAGGGACTTTGCGGAGACCCAGTACTTC	CSGRDRDFAETQYF
NA	NA	TRBV2	TRBJ2-5	TGTGCCAGCGCGGCAGGACTTAAAGAGACCCAGTACTTC	CASAAGLKETQYF
NA	NA	TRBV10-3	TRBJ2-1	TGTGCCATCACGTCCTACGAGGACAATGAGCAGTTCTTC	CAITSYEDNEQFF
NA	few	TRBV19	TRBJ1-1	TGTGCCAGTAGTCCTCAGGGTCTGAACACTGAAGCTTTCTTT	CASSPQGLNTEAFF
TRBD1	NA	TRBV4-2	TRBJ1-2	TGTGCCAGCAGCCACCAGACAGGGTCGGACTTTGGCTACACCTTC	CASSHQTGSDFGYTF
TRBD1	few	TRBV20-1	TRBJ1-1	TGCAGTGCTAGTTTTAGGACAGGGGGCACTGAAGCTTTCTTT	CSASFRTGGTEAFF
NA	NA	TRBV1	TRBJ2-2	TGCACCAGCAGCCTTGTGTATGCGGGGCCGAACACCGGGGAGCTGTTTTTT	CTSSLVYAGPNTGELFF
TRBD2	NA	TRBV11-2	TRBJ2-1	TGTGCCAGCAGCCCGGCCCGCGGGAGGGCCGCAGAGCAGTTCTTC	CASSPARGRAAEQFF
NA	NA	TRBV3-1/TRBV3-2	TRBJ2-2	TGTGCCAGCAGCCTCGACATCACCGGGGAGCTGTTTTTT	CASSLDITGELFF
NA	NA	TRBV4-2	TRBJ1-4	TGTGCCAGCAGCCAAGACTTGCGTAATGAAAAACTGTTTTTT	CASSQDLRNEKLFF
TRBD1	NA	TRBV3-1/TRBV3-2	TRBJ1-2	TGTGCCAGCAGCCCCGGGACAGGGAGTGCCTATGGCTACACCTTC	CASSPGTGSAYGYTF
NA	NA	TRBV19	TRBJ1-2	TGTGCCAGTAGAATGGCGGATAACTATGGCTACACCTTC	CASRMADNYGYTF
NA	NA	TRBV5-1	TRBJ2-3	TGCGCCAGCAGCTTAAGCGGAGGTAGCCCCACAGATACGCAGTATTTT	CASSLSGGSPTDTQYF
NA	NA	TRBV6-5	TRBJ1-6	TGTGCCAGCAACAGGGCGGATTCACCCCTCCACTTT	CASNRADSPLHF
NA	NA	TRBV4-2	TRBJ1-5	TGTGCCAGCAGCCAAGATGGGGGAGGCGATCAGCCCCAGCATTTT	CASSQDGGGDQPQHF
NA	NA	TRBV20-1	TRBJ1-2	TGCAGTGCTAGTACCGGTTTCCAATACGGCTACACCTTC	CSASTGFQYGYTF
NA	NA	TRBV27	TRBJ1-5	TGTGCCAGCAGTCCAATAGCAGGGGTGGGCATGAACCAGCCCCAGCATTTT	CASSPIAGVGMNQPQHF
NA	NA	TRBV6-5	TRBJ1-2	TGTGCCAGCAGTTATGAGACACAGGGAGAAAGCTACACCTTC	CASSYETQGESYTF
TRBD1	NA	TRBV7-8	TRBJ1-1	TGTGCCAGCAGCGTGGACAGGGGGCAATTCAGGGGCACTGAAGCTTTCTTT	CASSVDRGQFRGTEAFF
NA	NA	TRBV7-9	TRBJ1-4	TGTGCCAGCAGCCCGAGAGGGGGGGATGAAAAACTGTTTTTT	CASSPRGGDEKLFF
TRBD1	NA	TRBV6-4	TRBJ1-5	TGTGCCAGCAGTCCCACAGGGGATCAGCCCCAGCATTTT	CASSPTGDQPQHF
TRBD2	NA	TRBV10-1	TRBJ2-5	TGCGCCAGCAGTGAGTCGACCAGCGGGGGCGCCGAGACCCAGTACTTC	CASSESTSGGAETQYF
TRBD1	NA	TRBV9	TRBJ1-1	TGTGCCAGCAGAAAAGATCAGGGGGCTGACACTGAAGCTTTCTTT	CASRKDQGADTEAFF
TRBD1	NA	TRBV5-1	TRBJ1-3	TGCGCCAGCAGTCGCCAGGGGGAACTCTCTGGAAACACCATATATTTT	CASSRQGELSGNTIYF
NA	NA	TRBV7-9	TRBJ1-6	TGTGCCAGCAGCTTAGAGGGGGGGGAGCTGAACTCACCCCTCCACTTT	CASSLEGGELNSPLHF
TRBD1	NA	TRBV18	TRBJ1-4	TGTGCCAGCTCACCACCATCCGACAGGGGTAATGAAAAACTGTTTTTT	CASSPPSDRGNEKLFF
NA	NA	TRBV6-6	TRBJ2-7	TGTGCCAGCAGTTACTCTCCGCAGTTGTACGAGCAGTACTTC	CASSYSPQLYEQYF
NA	NA	TRBV6-5	TRBJ1-5	TGTGCCAGCAGTTACTCGAGCGGAGGGCCCCAGCATTTT	CASSYSSGGPQHF
TRBD1	NA	TRBV6-5	TRBJ1-2	TGTGCCAGCAGTTATTACAGGGGGGACTATGGCTACACCTTC	CASSYYRGDYGYTF
NA	NA	TRBV6-6	TRBJ2-2	TGTGCCAGCAGAATACCGGGCACCGGGGAGCTGTTTTTT	CASRIPGTGELFF
TRBD1	NA	TRBV27	TRBJ1-2	TGTGCCAGCAGTTTAAAGGGGGCACTCTCTAACTATGGCTACACCTTC	CASSLKGALSNYGYTF
TRBD2	few	TRBV18	TRBJ2-1	TGTGCCAGCTCACCACTAGCGGGAGCGGCTGAGCAGTTCTTC	CASSPLAGAAEQFF
TRBD2	NA	TRBV19	TRBJ2-1	TGTGCCAGTGGACTAGCGGCGTACAATGAGCAGTTCTTC	CASGLAAYNEQFF
TRBD1	NA	TRBV4-1	TRBJ1-2	TGCGCCAGCAGCTCCTCGGGACAGACCTATGGCTACACCTTC	CASSSSGQTYGYTF
TRBD1	NA	TRBV19	TRBJ2-1	TGTGCCAGTAGTGGTCCGGGACAGGGGAGTGAGCAGTTCTTC	CASSGPGQGSEQFF